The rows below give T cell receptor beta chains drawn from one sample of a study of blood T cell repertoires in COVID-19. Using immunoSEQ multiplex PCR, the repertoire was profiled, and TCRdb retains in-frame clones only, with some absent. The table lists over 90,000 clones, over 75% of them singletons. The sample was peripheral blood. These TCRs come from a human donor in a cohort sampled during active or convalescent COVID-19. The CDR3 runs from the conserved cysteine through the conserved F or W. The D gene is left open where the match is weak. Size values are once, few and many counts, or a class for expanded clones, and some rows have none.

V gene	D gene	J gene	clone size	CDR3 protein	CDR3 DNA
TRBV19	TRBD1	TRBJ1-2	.	CASSIWTGGNGYGYTF	TGTGCCAGTAGTATTTGGACAGGGGGCAATGGCTATGGCTACACCTTC
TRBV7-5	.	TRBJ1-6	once	CVRNPKTGYSSPLHF	TGTGTCAGAAACCCCAAGACAGGGTACAGTTCACCCCTCCACTTT
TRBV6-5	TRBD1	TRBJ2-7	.	CASFATGGFSYEQYF	TGTGCCAGCTTCGCAACAGGGGGGTTCTCCTACGAGCAGTACTTC
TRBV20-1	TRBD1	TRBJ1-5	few	CSASPGTGDGNQPQHF	TGCAGTGCTAGTCCCGGGACAGGGGACGGCAATCAGCCCCAGCATTTT
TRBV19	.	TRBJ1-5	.	CASSIAPPQPQHF	TGTGCCAGTAGTATAGCTCCCCCTCAGCCCCAGCATTTT
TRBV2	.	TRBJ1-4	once	CASSGTGLNEKLFF	TGTGCCAGCAGTGGAACAGGCCTTAATGAAAAACTGTTTTTT
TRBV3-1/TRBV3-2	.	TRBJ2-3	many	CASSLTSDTQYF	TGTGCCAGCAGCCTTACAAGTGATACGCAGTATTTT
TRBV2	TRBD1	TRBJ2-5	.	CASSRDSQETQYF	TGTGCCAGCAGTAGGGACAGCCAAGAGACCCAGTACTTC
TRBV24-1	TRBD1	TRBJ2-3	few	CATSDRSTGMGDTQYF	TGTGCCACCAGTGACCGGTCGACAGGGATGGGGGATACGCAGTATTTT
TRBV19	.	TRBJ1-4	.	CASSRGMTNEKLFF	TGTGCCAGTAGTAGGGGCATGACTAATGAAAAACTGTTTTTT
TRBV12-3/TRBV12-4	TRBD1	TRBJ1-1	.	CATNRDRGAEAFF	TGTGCCACCAACCGGGACAGGGGGGCTGAAGCTTTCTTT
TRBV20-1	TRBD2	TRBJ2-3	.	CSARLADTQYF	TGCAGTGCTCGACTAGCGGATACGCAGTATTTT
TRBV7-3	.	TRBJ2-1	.	CASSPRRTVGNEQFF	TGTGCCAGCAGCCCACGAAGGACAGTCGGCAATGAGCAGTTCTTC
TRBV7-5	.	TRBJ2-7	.	CARSNPGQEYEQYF	TGTGCCAGAAGCAATCCGGGACAAGAGTACGAGCAGTACTTC
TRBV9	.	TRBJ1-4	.	CASSTPGQSNEKLFF	TGTGCCAGCAGCACGCCGGGACAATCTAATGAAAAACTGTTTTTT
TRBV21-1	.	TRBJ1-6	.	CASSKKVPGQGGSPLHF	TGTGCCAGCAGCAAAAAGGTTCCGGGACAGGGGGGTTCACCCCTCCACTTT
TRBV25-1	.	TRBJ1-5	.	CASSEYGPSNQPQHF	TGTGCCAGCAGTGAATACGGTCCGAGCAATCAGCCCCAGCATTTT
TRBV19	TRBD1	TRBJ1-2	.	CASRPGQTQIYGYTF	TGTGCCAGTAGACCGGGACAGACTCAAATCTATGGCTACACCTTC
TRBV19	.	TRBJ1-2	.	CASSIQVPSGYTF	TGTGCCAGTAGTATCCAGGTCCCCTCCGGCTACACCTTC
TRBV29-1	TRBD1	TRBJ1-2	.	CSVGDRVGGYTF	TGCAGCGTCGGCGACAGGGTGGGCGGCTACACCTTC
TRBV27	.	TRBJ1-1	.	CASSGGVVNTEAFF	TGTGCCAGCAGCGGGGGGGTCGTGAACACTGAAGCTTTCTTT
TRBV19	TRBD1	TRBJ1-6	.	CASSGQGYSPLHF	TGTGCCAGTAGCGGACAGGGTTATTCACCCCTCCACTTT
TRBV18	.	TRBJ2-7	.	CASSPLRQTYEQYF	TGTGCCAGCTCACCACTCCGACAGACCTACGAGCAGTACTTC
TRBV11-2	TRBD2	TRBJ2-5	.	CASSWGLADQETQYF	TGTGCCAGCAGCTGGGGACTAGCGGACCAAGAGACCCAGTACTTC
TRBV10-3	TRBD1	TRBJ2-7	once	CATLDRDRGSYEQYF	TGTGCCACTTTGGACCGGGACAGGGGGTCCTACGAGCAGTACTTC
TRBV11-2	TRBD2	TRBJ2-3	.	CASSFGTRSTDTQYF	TGTGCCAGCAGCTTCGGGACTAGGTCAACAGATACGCAGTATTTT
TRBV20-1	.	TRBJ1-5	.	CSASPGISNQPQHF	TGCAGTGCTAGTCCGGGTATAAGCAATCAGCCCCAGCATTTT
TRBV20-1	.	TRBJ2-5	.	CSASKTSETQYF	TGCAGTGCTAGTAAAACTAGCGAGACCCAGTACTTC
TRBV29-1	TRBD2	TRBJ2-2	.	CSVAGLAGAPTLFF	TGCAGCGTTGCTGGACTAGCGGGGGCCCCTACGCTGTTTTTT
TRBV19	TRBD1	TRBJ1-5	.	CASRDRGLSQPQHF	TGTGCCAGTAGAGACAGGGGACTTTCTCAGCCCCAGCATTTT
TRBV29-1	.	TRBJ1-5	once	CSVTTVRGGNQPQHF	TGCAGCGTCACGACGGTGAGAGGAGGCAATCAGCCCCAGCATTTT
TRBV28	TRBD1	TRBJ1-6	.	CASSFGQDNSPLHF	TGTGCCAGCAGCTTTGGACAGGATAATTCACCCCTCCACTTT
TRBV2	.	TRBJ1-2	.	CASSGYKGLYGYTF	TGTGCCAGCAGTGGATATAAAGGACTCTATGGCTACACCTTC
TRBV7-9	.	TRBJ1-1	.	CASSSGSGTQRRLNTEAFF	TGTGCCAGCAGCTCTGGCTCCGGGACACAAAGGAGGTTGAACACTGAAGCTTTCTTT
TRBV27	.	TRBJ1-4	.	CASSTTGTGTEKLFF	TGTGCCAGCAGCACGACCGGGACTGGGACTGAAAAACTGTTTTTT
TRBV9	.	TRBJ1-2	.	CASSVDGIGGYGYTF	TGTGCCAGCAGCGTAGACGGGATCGGCGGATATGGCTACACCTTC
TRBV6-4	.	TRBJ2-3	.	CASSEAGGTDTQYF	TGTGCCAGCAGTGAGGCCGGAGGGACAGATACGCAGTATTTT
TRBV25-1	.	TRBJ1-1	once	CASSESGVNTEAFF	TGTGCCAGCAGTGAATCGGGGGTGAACACTGAAGCTTTCTTT
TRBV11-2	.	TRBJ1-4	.	CASSERDGSNEKLFF	TGTGCCAGCAGCGAGCGGGACGGGTCGAATGAAAAACTGTTTTTT
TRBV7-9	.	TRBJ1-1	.	CASSLQGPTEAFF	TGTGCCAGCAGCTTACAGGGGCCCACTGAAGCTTTCTTT